This is a list of T cell receptor beta chains from one sample in a study of blood T cell repertoires in COVID-19. TCRdb's table, derived via immunoSEQ multiplex PCR, lists solely in-frame clones and lacks some. The sample carries about 260,000 clones, approximately 86% recorded once. The sequenced sample consisted of peripheral blood. The receptors were gathered from a man between 35 and 55 years old with active or convalescent COVID-19. Each CDR3 is given with its conserved first and last residue. D genes are given only for firm matches. Not every row has a clone size; where given, it reads once, few, many or a size class.

J gene: TRBJ1-2
V gene: TRBV5-4
clone size: NA
D gene: TRBD1
CDR3 protein: CASSFPPGQGEYGYTF
CDR3 DNA: TGTGCCAGCAGCTTTCCCCCCGGACAGGGGGAATATGGCTACACCTTC

J gene: TRBJ2-2
V gene: TRBV27
clone size: NA
D gene: TRBD1
CDR3 protein: CASTGGQGSFTGELFF
CDR3 DNA: TGTGCCAGCACAGGTGGACAGGGTTCATTCACCGGGGAGCTGTTTTTT

J gene: TRBJ2-7
V gene: TRBV11-3
clone size: NA
D gene: TRBD1
CDR3 protein: CASSQMTRDREQYF
CDR3 DNA: TGTGCCAGCAGCCAAATGACCCGGGACAGGGAGCAGTACTTC

J gene: TRBJ2-7
V gene: TRBV19
clone size: NA
D gene: TRBD2
CDR3 protein: CASRMTSGRYEQYF
CDR3 DNA: TGTGCCAGTAGAATGACTAGCGGGAGGTACGAGCAGTACTTC

J gene: TRBJ2-6
V gene: TRBV9
clone size: few
D gene: NA
CDR3 protein: CASSVATGSGANVLTF
CDR3 DNA: TGTGCCAGCAGCGTAGCTACTGGCTCTGGGGCCAACGTCCTGACTTTC

J gene: TRBJ2-7
V gene: TRBV9
clone size: few
D gene: NA
CDR3 protein: CASSPRGEQYF
CDR3 DNA: TGTGCCAGCAGCCCCCGGGGGGAGCAGTACTTC

J gene: TRBJ1-3
V gene: TRBV2
clone size: NA
D gene: NA
CDR3 protein: CASRTEFGVGGPSGNTIYF
CDR3 DNA: TGTGCCAGCAGGACGGAGTTCGGGGTAGGGGGTCCCTCTGGAAACACCATATATTTT

J gene: TRBJ2-4
V gene: TRBV7-9
clone size: NA
D gene: TRBD2
CDR3 protein: CASSPGTSGNPELDIQYF
CDR3 DNA: TGTGCCAGCAGCCCCGGGACTAGCGGGAATCCGGAGTTGGACATTCAGTACTTC

J gene: TRBJ1-6
V gene: TRBV11-3
clone size: few
D gene: TRBD1
CDR3 protein: CASSLEGAANSPLHF
CDR3 DNA: TGTGCCAGCAGCTTGGAGGGGGCGGCTAATTCACCCCTCCACTTT

J gene: TRBJ1-6
V gene: TRBV19
clone size: NA
D gene: NA
CDR3 protein: CASSIVPSGNSPLHF
CDR3 DNA: TGTGCCAGTAGTATAGTTCCAAGTGGCAATTCACCCCTCCACTTT

J gene: TRBJ2-1
V gene: TRBV30
clone size: NA
D gene: NA
CDR3 protein: CAGAVGWRKYNEQFF
CDR3 DNA: TGTGCCGGAGCGGTCGGTTGGAGGAAGTACAATGAGCAGTTCTTC